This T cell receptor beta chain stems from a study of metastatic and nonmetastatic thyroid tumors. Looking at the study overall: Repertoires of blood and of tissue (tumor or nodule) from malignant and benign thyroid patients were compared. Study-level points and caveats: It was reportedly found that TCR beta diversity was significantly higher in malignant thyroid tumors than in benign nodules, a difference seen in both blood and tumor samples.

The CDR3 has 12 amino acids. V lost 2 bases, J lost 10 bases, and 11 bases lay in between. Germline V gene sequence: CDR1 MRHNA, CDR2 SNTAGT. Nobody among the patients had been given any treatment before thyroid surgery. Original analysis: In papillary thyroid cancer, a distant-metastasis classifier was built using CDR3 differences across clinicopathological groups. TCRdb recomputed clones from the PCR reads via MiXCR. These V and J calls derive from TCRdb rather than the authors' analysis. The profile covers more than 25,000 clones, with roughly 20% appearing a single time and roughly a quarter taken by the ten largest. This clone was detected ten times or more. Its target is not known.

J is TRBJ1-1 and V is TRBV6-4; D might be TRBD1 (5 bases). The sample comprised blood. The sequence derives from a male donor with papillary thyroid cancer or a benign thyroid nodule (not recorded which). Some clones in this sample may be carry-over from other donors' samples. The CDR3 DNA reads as TGTGCCAGCAGTGACGGGGGGGGAGTAGCTTTCTTT. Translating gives CASSDGGGVAFF.